This passage covers 5 T cell receptor beta chains from one sample sequenced in a study of patients and donors after allogeneic stem cell transplantation. A single record per CDR3 protein comes from TCRdb applying MiXCR to the RT-PCR reads. The sample contains 150,000 to 250,000 distinct CDR3 sequences, around two fifths of which appear only once. Sequences were obtained from blood, either unsorted or a sorted T cell fraction (not recorded which). The receptors derive from a human donor who was either an allogeneic HSCT recipient or a stem cell or donor lymphocyte infusion donor (not recorded which). It is not recorded whose cells these are; they may come from a transplant donor.

The J gene is TRBJ2-3, the V gene TRBV5-6; 15 bases line up with TRBD2. The trim removed 3 bases at V and 3 bases at J, leaving 8 bases unmatched. The germline CDR1 and CDR2 sequences are SGHDT and YYEEEE. The CDR3 contains 18 residues. The CDR3 spells CASSSRTSGRALTDTQYF. Written as DNA, the CDR3 is TGTGCCAGCAGCTCTAGGACTAGCGGGAGGGCCTTGACAGATACGCAGTATTTT.

The chain is built from TRBV2 and TRBJ1-4; TRBD1 is a possible D gene (5 bases). CDR3 length: 16 residues. Germline V gene lookup returns CDR1 SNHLY and CDR2 FYNNEI. Trimming shortened V by 0 bases and J by 8 bases, and 16 bases separated the two germline ends. CDR3 nucleotide sequence: TGTGCCAGCAGTGAAGCGACGGACACACTAAAGGAAAAACTGTTTTTT. Residues: CASSEATDTLKEKLFF.

This rearrangement joins TRBV7-8 to TRBJ2-3; unclear D gene. Trimming removed 0 bases from V and 2 bases from J, with 9 bases in between. The germline V gene encodes CDR1 SGHVS and CDR2 FQNEAQ. The CDR3 runs to 15 residues. The CDR3 DNA follows: TGTGCCAGCAGCTTAGCCCACTTCTCCACAGATACGCAGTATTTT. Protein: CASSLAHFSTDTQYF.

This clonotype turned up a few times. The chain recombines TRBV5-6 with TRBJ2-7; maybe TRBD1 (6 bases). Germline V gives CDR1 SGHDT, CDR2 YYEEEE. Trimming took off 4 bases at V and 6 bases at J, with 11 bases between the two ends. The CDR3 length is 12 residues. The CDR3 DNA is TGTGCCAGCAGCCCAGGGACACTCGAGCAGTACTTC. It translates to CASSPGTLEQYF.

This clonotype showed up many times. The chain joins TRBV10-3 to TRBJ1-4; D is unclear. The CDR3 covers 14 residues. The V end lost 2 bases, the J end lost 8 bases, and 12 bases lay between the germline ends. Germline lookup yields CDR1 ENHRY and CDR2 SYGVKD. CDR3 sequence reads: CAISEGLPWEKLFF. For the CDR3, the DNA is TGTGCCATCAGTGAGGGACTCCCCTGGGAAAAACTGTTTTTT.